These 23 T cell receptor beta chains share one sample of origin, sequenced in a study of T cell changes during pregnancy in multiple sclerosis. Sequenced by immunoSEQ multiplex PCR; TCRdb stores in-frame clones only, minus some. The sample records about 50,000 clones, roughly 94% being singletons. The sample here was CD8+ T cells from peripheral blood mononuclear cells, taken before pregnancy. The receptors derive from a female donor with multiple sclerosis, enrolled in a pregnancy study.

The chain has TRBV7-9 and TRBJ1-2; 7 bases align to TRBD1. Germline V gene data show CDR1 as SEHNR and CDR2 as FQNEAQ (reference sequence). The CDR3 loop spans 15 amino acids. V lost 5 bases to trimming and J lost 8 bases; unmatched junction nucleotides: 14. The CDR3 nucleotides read TGTGCCAGCAGCCCCCCCGACAGGGTCAGTGACGGCTACACCTTC. It codes for CASSPPDRVSDGYTF. The full variable domain, with the rest looked up from reference TRBV7-9 and TRBJ1-2, is DTGVSQNPRHKITKRGQNVTFRCDPISEHNRLYWYRQTLGQGPEFLTYFQNEAQLEKSRLLSDRFSAERPKGSFSTLEIQRTEQGDSAMYLCASSPPDRVSDGYTFGSGTRLTVV.

The chain couples TRBV28 to TRBJ2-1; 12 bases are shared with TRBD2. This CDR3 is 14 amino acids long. Germline V gene sequence: CDR1 MDHEN, CDR2 SYDVKM. The V segment lost 5 bases and the J segment 8 bases; nucleotides outside the gene matches: 4. This CDR3 reads CASSPGLAGDEQFF. CDR3 DNA sequence: TGTGCCAGCAGTCCGGGACTAGCGGGCGATGAGCAGTTCTTC.

The chain employs TRBV28 and TRBJ1-5; 7 nucleotides align to TRBD1. J gave up 4 bases and V 6 bases, and 9 bases lay outside the gene matches. The CDR3 has 15 residues. The germline gives CDR1 MDHEN, CDR2 SYDVKM. The CDR3 loop is CASSQPGQSNQPQHF. The CDR3 DNA reads as TGTGCCAGCAGCCAGCCGGGACAGAGTAATCAGCCCCAGCATTTT.

The rearrangement uses TRBV30 and TRBJ2-1; possible D gene TRBD1, 5 bases. The CDR3 loop spans 14 amino acids. V was pared by 0 bases and J by 3 bases, with 9 bases between. Germline assignment: CDR1 GTSNPN and CDR2 SVGIG (reference sequence). The CDR3 spells CAWSVRQGYNEQFF. In DNA, the CDR3 is TGTGCCTGGAGTGTACGCCAGGGCTACAATGAGCAGTTCTTC.

This clone has just one count. This sequence joins TRBV5-1 and TRBJ2-3, with 13 bases lining up with TRBD2. This CDR3 is 16 amino acids long. The junction had 4 bases not matched to a gene; V was cut back by 4 bases and J by 2 bases. The germline CDR1 and CDR2 sequences are SGHRS and YFSETQ. The CDR3 sequence: CASSIGTSGNTDTQYF. The CDR3 nucleotides read TGCGCCAGCAGCATCGGGACTAGCGGGAACACAGATACGCAGTATTTT.

The chain couples TRBV7-6 to TRBJ2-5; 11 bases map to TRBD1. Germline CDR1 is SGHVS and CDR2 is FNYEAQ. The V segment lost 6 bases and the J segment 3 bases; nucleotides outside the gene matches: 6. The CDR3 is made up of 15 amino acids. Here the CDR3 reads CASRRTGGGKETQYF. The CDR3, as DNA: TGTGCCAGCAGGAGGACAGGGGGCGGAAAAGAGACCCAGTACTTC. The full variable domain, in which reference TRBV7-6 and TRBJ2-5 provide the parts outside the CDR3, is GAGVSQSPRYKVTKRGQDVALRCDPISGHVSLYWYRQALGQGPEFLTYFNYEAQQDKSGLPNDRFSAERPEGSISTLTIQRTEQRDSAMYRCASRRTGGGKETQYFGPGTRLLVL.

The chain is built from TRBV29-1 and TRBJ1-2; no clear D gene. The CDR3 sequence is 11 residues long. The germline V gene encodes CDR1 SQVTM and CDR2 ANQGSEA. The germline V and J ends were trimmed by 4 bases and 5 bases, with 8 bases remaining between them. CDR3 protein: CSVGSVYGYTF. CDR3 DNA: TGCAGCGTTGGTAGCGTATATGGCTACACCTTC. Variable domain in full (rest from reference TRBV29-1 and TRBJ1-2): SAVISQKPSRDICQRGTSLTIQCQVDSQVTMMFWYRQQPGQSLTLIATANQGSEATYESGFVIDKFPISRPNLTFSTLTVSNMSPEDSSIYLCSVGSVYGYTFGSGTRLTVV.

J is TRBJ2-7 and V is TRBV29-1; TRBD1 matches at 7 bases. This CDR3 contains 13 residues. The V gene end was trimmed by 8 bases and the J gene end by 3 bases; junction bases not matched to a gene: 10. Germline V CDR1 and CDR2: SQVTM, ANQGSEA. The CDR3 region has the DNA TGCAGCTCCTACATAGGGGGCGACTACGAGCAGTACTTC. This encodes CSSYIGGDYEQYF.

This rearrangement joins TRBV11-2 to TRBJ1-1, with a tentative D call TRBD1 (5 bases). Germline V gives CDR1 SGHAT, CDR2 FQNNGV. CDR3 length equals 12 residues. Between the trimmed V and J ends, which lost 4 bases and 10 bases, there was a span of 13 bases. For the CDR3, the DNA is TGTGCCAGCAGCTCATCACAGGTGGGAGCTTTCTTT. Its protein is CASSSSQVGAFF.

The V call is TRBV7-6, the J call TRBJ1-5; weak D call: TRBD1 (5 bases). CDR3 length equals 14 residues. Germline-derived CDR1 and CDR2 are SGHVS and FNYEAQ. Trimming pared 1 base from V and 1 base from J, leaving 5 bases between. The CDR3 region has the DNA TGTGCCAGCAGCTTAGGACAGAGCAATCAGCCCCAGCATTTT. It encodes CASSLGQSNQPQHF.

This clone counts as medium-sized. The chain combines TRBV5-8 with TRBJ2-1; possible D gene TRBD1, 5 bases. The CDR3 extends over 18 amino acids. Between the trimmed V and J ends, which lost 1 base and 10 bases, there was a span of 27 bases. The germline gives CDR1 SGHTS, CDR2 YDEGEE. The DNA for the CDR3 is TGTGCCAGCAGCTTGTTTTGGTTATCTGGGGCCTCATATCGGGAGCAGTTCTTC. Residues: CASSLFWLSGASYREQFF.

The chain couples TRBV27 to TRBJ2-7; TRBD2 agrees at 10 bases. V lost 10 bases and J lost 7; bases outside the gene matches: 7. There are 12 residues in the CDR3. Germline-derived CDR1 and CDR2 are MNHEY and SMNVEV (reference sequence). CDR3 DNA sequence: TGTGCCACTAGCGGGAGTTCCGGGGAGCAGTACTTC. Translated: CATSGSSGEQYF.

CDR3 nucleotide sequence: TGTGCCAGCAGCTTGAAAGCAACACCCAGGCATACGCAGTATTTT. It specifies CASSLKATPRHTQYF. This chain uses TRBV7-6 with TRBJ2-3; no definite D call. This CDR3 has 15 amino acids. Trimming cost V 3 bases and J 7 bases, with 17 bases left between them. Germline-derived CDR1 and CDR2 are SGHVS and FNYEAQ. The whole variable domain, filled in from reference TRBV7-6 and TRBJ2-3, reads GAGVSQSPRYKVTKRGQDVALRCDPISGHVSLYWYRQALGQGPEFLTYFNYEAQQDKSGLPNDRFSAERPEGSISTLTIQRTEQRDSAMYRCASSLKATPRHTQYFGPGTRLTVL.

The chain couples TRBV28 to TRBJ1-4; D gene uncertain. Germline V gene sequence: CDR1 MDHEN, CDR2 SYDVKM. CDR3 length equals 16 residues. Trimming took 6 bases from V and 4 from J, leaving 18 bases between them. CDR3 sequence (DNA): TGTGCCAGCAGCCTTGCCGTTGGGCCGCTTAATGAAAAACTGTTTTTT. Its protein product is CASSLAVGPLNEKLFF.

V gene TRBV16 combines with J gene TRBJ2-7; the match to TRBD2 covers 7 bases. CDR3 size: 12 residues. J lost 6 bases, V lost 6 bases, and 5 bases had no gene match. CDR1 is KGHSY, CDR2 FQNENV, per germline. The CDR3 is CASSGLVLEQYF. DNA for the CDR3: TGTGCCAGCAGTGGACTAGTCCTCGAGCAGTACTTC.

The V and J genes are TRBV5-1 and TRBJ2-1; 15 bases are a match to TRBD2. CDR1 and CDR2 (germline): SGHRS, YFSETQ. The CDR3 extends over 16 amino acids. After removal of 3 bases from V and 9 bases from J, the junction contained 7 bases not matched to a gene. CDR3 in DNA: TGCGCCAGCAGCTCGGGACTAGCGGGAGGATACGTTGAGCAGTTCTTC. Its translation is CASSSGLAGGYVEQFF.

The V call is TRBV5-1, the J call TRBJ2-2, with unresolved D. With 4 bases removed from V and 7 bases from J, the gap between germline ends came to 8 bases. Germline loops: CDR1 SGHRS, CDR2 YFSETQ. This CDR3 region has 12 residues. The CDR3 sequence is CASSPLVGELFF. DNA for the CDR3: TGCGCCAGCAGCCCACTGGTCGGGGAGCTGTTTTTT.

This rearrangement joins TRBV6-5 to TRBJ1-2, with D unclear. This CDR3 is 15 amino acids long. Trimming took 6 bases from V and 4 from J, leaving 18 bases between them. Germline V gives CDR1 MNHEY, CDR2 SVGAGI. As DNA, the CDR3 is TGTGCCAGCAGACTACTCCTTGGGGAGCGCTATGGCTACACCTTC. It translates to CASRLLLGERYGYTF.

The J gene is TRBJ1-1, the V gene TRBV19; D is unclear. The germline V gene has CDR1 LNHDA and CDR2 SQIVND (reference sequence). This CDR3 is built from 13 residues. Trimming removed 7 bases from V and 0 bases from J, with 9 bases in between. The CDR3 DNA follows: TGTGCCAGTACCAGAGGCGTGAACACTGAAGCTTTCTTT. The encoded protein is CASTRGVNTEAFF.

The chain recombines TRBV5-6 with TRBJ1-1; tentatively, D is TRBD1 (6 bases). CDR1 is SGHDT and CDR2 is YYEEEE in the germline V gene. The V gene lost 5 bases and the J gene lost 0 bases, with 14 bases spanning the gap. CDR3 length equals 15 residues. The CDR3, as DNA: TGTGCCAGCAGTGGGGACACCAGCATGAACACTGAAGCTTTCTTT. This sequence encodes CASSGDTSMNTEAFF.

This sequence joins TRBV7-9 and TRBJ1-2, with TRBD1 matching over 7 bases. The CDR3 consists of 12 residues. In germline, CDR1 is SEHNR, CDR2 FQNEAQ (reference sequence). Trimming at V came to 8 bases and at J to 4 bases, leaving 4 bases not matched to a gene. The CDR3 nucleotides read TGTGCCAGCCAGGGGGGAAGCTATGGCTACACCTTC. Protein: CASQGGSYGYTF.

V gene TRBV28 combines with J gene TRBJ2-3, with D perhaps matching TRBD2 (5 bases). The ends were cut back, 1 base at V and 6 bases at J, with 23 bases in the middle. The CDR3 runs 18 residues. Per the germline V gene, CDR1 is MDHEN and CDR2 is SYDVKM. CDR3 sequence (DNA): TGTGCCAGCAGTTTATACTATGGTGGGAGCGTTAATTTGGATACGCAGTATTTT. Amino acid sequence: CASSLYYGGSVNLDTQYF.

The CDR3 sequence: CASSSDRGQEETQYF. CDR3 sequence (DNA): TGTGCCAGCAGCTCGGACAGGGGGCAGGAGGAGACCCAGTACTTC. This chain connects TRBV5-6 to TRBJ2-5; TRBD1 matches at 11 bases. This CDR3 has 15 residues. With V trimmed by 3 bases and J by 5 bases, 6 bases remained unmatched. Germline V lookup: CDR1 SGHDT, CDR2 YYEEEE.